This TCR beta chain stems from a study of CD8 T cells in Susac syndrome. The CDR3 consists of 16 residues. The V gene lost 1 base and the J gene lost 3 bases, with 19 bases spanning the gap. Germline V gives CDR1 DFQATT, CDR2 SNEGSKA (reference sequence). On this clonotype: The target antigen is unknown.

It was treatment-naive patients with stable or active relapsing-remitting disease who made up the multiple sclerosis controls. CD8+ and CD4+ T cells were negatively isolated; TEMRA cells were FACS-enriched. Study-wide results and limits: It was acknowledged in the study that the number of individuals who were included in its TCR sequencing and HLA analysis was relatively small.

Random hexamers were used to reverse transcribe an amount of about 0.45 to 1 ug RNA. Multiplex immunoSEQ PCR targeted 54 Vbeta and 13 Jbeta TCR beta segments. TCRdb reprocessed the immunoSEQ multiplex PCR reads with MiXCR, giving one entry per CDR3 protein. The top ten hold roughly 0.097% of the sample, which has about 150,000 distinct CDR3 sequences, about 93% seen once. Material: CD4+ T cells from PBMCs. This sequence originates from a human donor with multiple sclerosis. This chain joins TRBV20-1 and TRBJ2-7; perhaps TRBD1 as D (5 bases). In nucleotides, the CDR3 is TGCAGTGCTAGAGGGCAGGGAAGGGAAGCAGGCTACGAGCAGTACTTC. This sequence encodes CSARGQGREAGYEQYF.